This TCR beta chain was documented in a study of T cell responses to AZD1222 COVID-19 vaccine. In the study overall: The study pooled second doses at about 4 or about 12 weeks. Study-wide results and limits: Unmutated variant regions are reportedly targeted by nearly half of spike-specific TCRs. Dominant CD4 TCR responses targeted spike regions 160-218 and 743-854.

Profiling relied on immunoSEQ multiplex PCR, and the TCRdb table lists in-frame clones only, not all of them. Of approximately 180,000 clones in the sample, about 90% are singletons; the top ten hold 2.6%. Regarding this clone: Its antigen is still unknown. An end of the junction does not agree with germline; a read error may underlie this.

The CDR3 runs to 10 residues. The germline CDR1 and CDR2 sequences are DFQATT and SNEGSKA (reference sequence). The receptor was derived from an adult in good health. The sequenced sample was peripheral blood, obtained on day 0 of AZD1222 vaccination. The chain carries TRBV20-1 and TRBJ1-4; no reliable D call. Here the CDR3 reads CSAGGGPDAF. The CDR3 DNA reads TGCAGTGCGGGAGGAGGACCTGATGCCTTT.